Shown below are 14 T cell receptor beta chains from a single sample sequenced in a study of breast tumors, draining lymph nodes, adjacent tissues (dated by TCRdb to the mid-2010s). The lymph node samples were taken from the axillary draining lymph nodes of breast cancer patients. Receptors were amplified or captured by multiplex PCR. TCRdb lists the instrument as Illumina HiSeq 2000. TCRdb reanalyzed the raw reads on its own, using fastp at Q25 for trimming and MiXCR for clone calling, and kept in-frame beta chains. A single entry per CDR3 protein holds the most common genes and DNA from its merged rows. The sample table shows about 270,000 distinct CDR3 sequences, and 30% are seen once. The ten largest clones represent 0.85% to 1.2% of the sample. Sample: axillary lymph node tissue. These receptors were collected from a female donor with breast cancer. Some clones in this sample may be carry-over from other donors' samples.

In this sample, this clonotype turned up a few times. The chain employs TRBV27 and TRBJ1-2; perhaps TRBD1 as D (5 bases). The germline V gene encodes CDR1 MNHEY and CDR2 SMNVEV (reference sequence). The length of the CDR3 is 15 residues. V was trimmed by 5 bases and J by 1 base, leaving 14 bases between them. CDR3 nucleotides: TGTGCCAGCAGTCCTATCACAGGTTTTAACTATGGCTACACCTTC. This codes for CASSPITGFNYGYTF.

This clonotype was counted at least ten times. The CDR3 loop is CASSVLRWPEQFF. The CDR3 DNA reads as TGTGCCAGCAGCGTCCTTAGGTGGCCTGAGCAGTTCTTC. The genes are TRBV7-8 and TRBJ2-1; D not certain. V was shortened by 5 bases and J by 9 bases, with 14 bases between the two germline ends. The length of the CDR3 is 13 residues. Per the germline V gene, CDR1 is SGHVS and CDR2 is FQNEAQ.

In its sample, this clonotype was seen a few times. A much larger clonotype is one base distant, so this may be a read error. The V call is TRBV24-1, the J call TRBJ2-2; TRBD2 matches at 11 bases. There are 16 residues in the CDR3. The germline gives CDR1 KGHDR, CDR2 SFDVKD. CDR3 protein: CAISRSGRANTGELFF. In DNA form, the CDR3 reads TGTGCCATCAGTCGTAGCGGGAGGGCGAACACCGGGGAGCTGTTTTTT.

The chain recombines TRBV30 with TRBJ1-3, with D unclear. This CDR3 comprises 13 residues. Germline-derived CDR1 and CDR2 are GTSNPN and SVGIG (reference sequence). Trimming took off 5 bases at V and 1 base at J, with 9 bases between the two ends. CDR3 nucleotide sequence: TGTGCCTGGGATAAGGTATCTGGAAACACCATATATTTT. Amino acid sequence: CAWDKVSGNTIYF.

The rearrangement joins TRBV9 to TRBJ2-1, with D perhaps being TRBD1 or TRBD2 (7 bases each). There are 16 residues in the CDR3. Germline CDR1 reads SGDLS; CDR2 reads YYNGEE. Trimming cost V 4 bases and J 7 bases, with 21 bases left between them. CDR3 DNA: TGTGCCAGCAGCCCCTTAGGGAGGGGGCAAGGTAATGAGCAGTTCTTC. Encoded protein: CASSPLGRGQGNEQFF.

This clonotype was seen ten or more times. The rearrangement links TRBV7-9 to TRBJ2-3, with 13 bases matching TRBD2. Germline V gene sequence: CDR1 SEHNR, CDR2 FQNEAQ (reference sequence). The CDR3 is 16 amino acids. The V gene end was trimmed by 4 bases and the J gene end by 0 bases; junction bases not matched to a gene: 1. CDR3 nucleotide sequence: TGTGCCAGCAGCTGGGGACTAGCGGGGAGCACAGATACGCAGTATTTT. It encodes CASSWGLAGSTDTQYF. The whole variable domain, filled in from reference TRBV7-9 and TRBJ2-3, reads DTGVSQNPRHKITKRGQNVTFRCDPISEHNRLYWYRQTLGQGPEFLTYFQNEAQLEKSRLLSDRFSAERPKGSFSTLEIQRTEQGDSAMYLCASSWGLAGSTDTQYFGPGTRLTVL.

Regarding this clonotype: It may be a read error: a sequence one base away is much more abundant. The CDR3 loop reads CASSATRGLAGVNEQSF. In nucleotides, the CDR3 is TGTGCCAGTAGTGCCACCCGGGGACTAGCGGGAGTCAATGAGCAGTCCTTC. This rearrangement joins TRBV19 to TRBJ2-1; TRBD2 matches at 14 bases. CDR1 is LNHDA, CDR2 SQIVND, per germline (reference sequence). The CDR3 covers 17 residues.

This rearrangement joins TRBV4-2 to TRBJ1-1; no clear D. V lost 1 base and J lost 9, with 15 bases in between. This CDR3 is 14 amino acids long. The germline CDR1 and CDR2 sequences are LGHNA and YNFKEQ. The CDR3 sequence: CASSQVAQSRKAFF. CDR3 sequence (DNA): TGTGCCAGCAGCCAAGTTGCGCAATCCCGGAAAGCTTTCTTT.

Comments on this clonotype: This clone may be a read error of a much larger clone one base away. The chain recombines TRBV4-1 with TRBJ2-1; either TRBD1 or TRBD2 may fit D (6 bases each). Germline CDR1 and CDR2: MGHRA and YSYEKL. The CDR3 contains 15 residues. The CDR3 is CASGQDRLANNEQFF. In DNA, the CDR3 is TGCGCCAGCGGCCAAGACAGGCTAGCGAACAATGAGCAGTTCTTC.

This clonotype was recorded at least ten times. The chain carries TRBV11-2 and TRBJ1-4, with unresolved D. Germline CDR1 reads SGHAT; CDR2 reads FQNNGV. V was clipped by 8 bases and J by 0 bases, with 10 bases between them. CDR3 length: 14 residues. The chain's CDR3 is CASGLRATNEKLFF. The CDR3, as DNA: TGTGCCAGCGGGCTTAGGGCAACTAATGAAAAACTGTTTTTT.

This clonotype occurred many times. This chain links TRBV5-1 with TRBJ2-3; 12 bases align to TRBD1. The length of the CDR3 is 16 residues. Germline V gives CDR1 SGHRS, CDR2 YFSETQ. After removal of 0 bases from V and 6 bases from J, the junction contained 5 bases not matched to a gene. CDR3 DNA: TGCGCCAGCAGCTTGGTGGGACAGGGGGCAAGTGATACGCAGTATTTT. Encoded protein: CASSLVGQGASDTQYF.

This clonotype has at least ten counts. Here the CDR3 DNA reads TGCGCCAGCAGGTTATCAGGGGCTTTGGCCAATGAGCAGTTCTTC. The encoded protein is CASRLSGALANEQFF. The J gene is TRBJ2-1, the V gene TRBV10-2; possibly TRBD1 for D (6 bases). The V and J ends lost 6 bases and 6 bases respectively, with 18 bases between them. CDR1 and CDR2 (germline): WSHSY, SAAADI. This CDR3 is built from 15 residues.

This clonotype was seen repeatedly, ten times or more. The V gene is TRBV4-2, the J gene TRBJ1-2; 7 bases fit TRBD1. This CDR3 is 12 amino acids long. Germline lookup yields CDR1 LGHNA and CDR2 YNFKEQ. J gave up 6 bases and V 9 bases, and 7 bases lay outside the gene matches. This chain's CDR3 is CASSPQGNGYTF. DNA for the CDR3: TGTGCCAGTTCTCCACAGGGGAATGGCTACACCTTC.

This clonotype was counted many times. The chain links TRBV6-6 to TRBJ2-2; D is perhaps TRBD2 (5 bases). The germline V and J ends were trimmed by 2 bases and 2 bases, with 12 bases remaining between them. The CDR3 is made up of 16 amino acids. Germline loops: CDR1 MNHNY, CDR2 SVGAGI (reference sequence). In nucleotides, the CDR3 is TGTGCCAGCAGTTACCTATCGGGATTTAACACCGGGGAGCTGTTTTTT. Protein sequence: CASSYLSGFNTGELFF.